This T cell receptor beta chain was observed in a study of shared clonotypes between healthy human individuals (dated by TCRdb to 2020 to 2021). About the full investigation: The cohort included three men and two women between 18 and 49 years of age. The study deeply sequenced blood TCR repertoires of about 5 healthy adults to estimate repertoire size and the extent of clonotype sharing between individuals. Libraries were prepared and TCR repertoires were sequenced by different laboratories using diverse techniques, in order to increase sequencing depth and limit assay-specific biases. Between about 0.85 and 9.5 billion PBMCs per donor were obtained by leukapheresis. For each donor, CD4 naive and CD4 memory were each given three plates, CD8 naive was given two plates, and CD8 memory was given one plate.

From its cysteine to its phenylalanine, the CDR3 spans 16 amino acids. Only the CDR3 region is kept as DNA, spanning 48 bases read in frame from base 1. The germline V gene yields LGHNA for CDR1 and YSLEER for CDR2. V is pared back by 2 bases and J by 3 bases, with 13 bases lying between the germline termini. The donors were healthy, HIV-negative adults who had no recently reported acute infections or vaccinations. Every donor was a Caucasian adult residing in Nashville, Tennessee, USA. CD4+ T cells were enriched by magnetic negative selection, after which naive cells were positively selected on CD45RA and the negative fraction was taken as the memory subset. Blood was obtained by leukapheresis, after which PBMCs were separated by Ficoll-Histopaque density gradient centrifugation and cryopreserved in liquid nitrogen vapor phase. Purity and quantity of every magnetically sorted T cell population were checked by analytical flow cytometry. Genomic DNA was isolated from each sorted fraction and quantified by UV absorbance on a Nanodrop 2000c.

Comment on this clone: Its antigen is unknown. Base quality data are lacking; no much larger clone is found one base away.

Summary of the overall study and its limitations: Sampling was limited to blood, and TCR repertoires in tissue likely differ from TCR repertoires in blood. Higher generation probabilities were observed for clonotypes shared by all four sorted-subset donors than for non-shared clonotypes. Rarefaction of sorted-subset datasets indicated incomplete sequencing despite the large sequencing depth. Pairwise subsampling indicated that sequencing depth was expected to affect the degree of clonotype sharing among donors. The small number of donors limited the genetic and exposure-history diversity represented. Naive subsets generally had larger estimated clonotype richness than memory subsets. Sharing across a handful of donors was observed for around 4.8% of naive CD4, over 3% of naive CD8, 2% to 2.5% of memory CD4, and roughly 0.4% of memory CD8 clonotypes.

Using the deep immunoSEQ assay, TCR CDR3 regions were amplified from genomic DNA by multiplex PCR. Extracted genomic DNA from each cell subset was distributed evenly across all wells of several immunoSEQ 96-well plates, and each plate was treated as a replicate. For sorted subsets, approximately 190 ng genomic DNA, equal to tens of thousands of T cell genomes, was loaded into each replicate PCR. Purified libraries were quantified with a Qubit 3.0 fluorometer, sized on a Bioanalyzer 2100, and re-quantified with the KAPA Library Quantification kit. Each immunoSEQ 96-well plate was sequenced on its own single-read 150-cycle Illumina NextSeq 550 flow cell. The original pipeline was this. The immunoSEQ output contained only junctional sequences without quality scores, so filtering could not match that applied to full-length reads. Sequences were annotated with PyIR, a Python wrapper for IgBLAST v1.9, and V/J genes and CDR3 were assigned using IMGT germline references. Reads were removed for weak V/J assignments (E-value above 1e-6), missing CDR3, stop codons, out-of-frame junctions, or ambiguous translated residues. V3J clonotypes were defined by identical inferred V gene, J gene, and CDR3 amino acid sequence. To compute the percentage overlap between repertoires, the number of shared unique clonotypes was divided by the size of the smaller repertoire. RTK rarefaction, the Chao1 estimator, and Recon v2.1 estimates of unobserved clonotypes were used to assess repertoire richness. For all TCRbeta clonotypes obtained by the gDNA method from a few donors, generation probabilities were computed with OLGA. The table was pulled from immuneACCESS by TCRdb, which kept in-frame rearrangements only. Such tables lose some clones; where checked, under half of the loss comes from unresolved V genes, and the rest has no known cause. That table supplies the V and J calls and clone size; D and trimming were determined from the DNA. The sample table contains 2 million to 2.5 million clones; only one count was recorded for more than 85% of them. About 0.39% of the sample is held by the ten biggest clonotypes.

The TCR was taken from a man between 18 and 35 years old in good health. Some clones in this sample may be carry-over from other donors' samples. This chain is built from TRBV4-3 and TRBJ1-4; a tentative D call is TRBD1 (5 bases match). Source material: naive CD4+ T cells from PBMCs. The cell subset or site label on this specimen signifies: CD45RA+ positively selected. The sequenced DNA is TGCGCCAGCAGCCAAAATCAGGGTAGGGCTAATGAAAAACTGTTTTTT. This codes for CASSQNQGRANEKLFF.